These 18 T cell receptor beta chains share one sample of origin, sequenced in a study of cytomegalovirus exposure and HLA in healthy donors. 13 Jbeta primers and 60 Vbeta primers were used for the PCR. This table comes from immunoSEQ multiplex PCR, and its TCRdb copy is limited to in-frame clones, with some not included. The profile covers fewer than 40,000 clones, with around 84% appearing a single time and about 4% taken by the ten largest. The source material was PBMCs. The receptors were sampled from a woman aged 18-35 years in good health and CMV-seronegative.

The genes are TRBV10-3 and TRBJ2-2; TRBD2 matches 15 bases. CDR1 ENHRY and CDR2 SYGVKD come from the germline V gene. This CDR3 has 14 residues. Trimming took 7 bases from V and 8 from J; bases not matched to a gene: 2. The CDR3 is CAIKGLAGGGELFF. The CDR3 region has the DNA TGTGCCATCAAGGGACTAGCGGGGGGAGGGGAGCTGTTTTTT.

The chain employs TRBV29-1 and TRBJ2-1, with 15 bases lining up with TRBD2. This CDR3 is built from 15 residues. Germline CDR1 reads SQVTM; CDR2 reads ANQGSEA. V trimming: 8 bases; J trimming: 3 bases; junction bases outside the gene matches: 5. The CDR3 sequence: CSFGLAGGLYNEQFF. As DNA, the CDR3 is TGCAGCTTCGGACTAGCGGGAGGGCTCTACAATGAGCAGTTCTTC.

For the CDR3, the DNA is TGTGCCAGCAGTGACTGGACTAGCGGCTACAATGAGCAGTTCTTC. Its protein product is CASSDWTSGYNEQFF. The V gene is TRBV6-4, the J gene TRBJ2-1; 10 bases are shared with TRBD2. CDR3 size: 15 residues. Germline CDR1 MRHNA, CDR2 SNTAGT. The J segment lost 3 bases and the V segment lost 1 base, leaving 0 bases of the junction unmatched.

J is TRBJ2-3 and V is TRBV10-3; no clear D. V was trimmed by 5 bases and J by 2 bases, leaving 8 bases between them. CDR3 length: 13 amino acids. Germline CDR1 ENHRY, CDR2 SYGVKD. CDR3 sequence reads: CAISSRDTDTQYF. The DNA for the CDR3 is TGTGCCATCAGTTCTAGAGACACAGATACGCAGTATTTT.

The V call is TRBV27, the J call TRBJ1-3, with D uncertain. This CDR3 is 12 amino acids long. With 9 bases removed from V and 4 bases from J, the gap between germline ends came to 10 bases. Germline assignment: CDR1 MNHEY and CDR2 SMNVEV (reference sequence). The CDR3 reads CASKSSGNTIYF. CDR3 DNA sequence: TGTGCCAGTAAGAGTTCGGGAAACACCATATATTTT.

The chain recombines TRBV19 with TRBJ2-1; 9 bases are shared with TRBD2. The germline gives CDR1 LNHDA, CDR2 SQIVND (reference sequence). The CDR3 consists of 17 residues. Trimming cost V 5 bases and J 0 bases; bases outside gene matches: 8. The CDR3 DNA sequence: TGTGCCAGTAGTCCCCGAGGAGCGGGAGGCTCCTACAATGAGCAGTTCTTC. Protein product: CASSPRGAGGSYNEQFF.

This chain joins TRBV9 and TRBJ2-3; 8 nucleotides line up with TRBD1. Trimming at V came to 1 base and at J to 2 bases, leaving 15 bases not matched to a gene. CDR3 length: 19 amino acids. The germline V gene has CDR1 SGDLS and CDR2 YYNGEE. The CDR3 DNA reads as TGTGCCAGCAGCGTATTGTTAGGACCCGGGACAGGAAACACAGATACGCAGTATTTT. This sequence encodes CASSVLLGPGTGNTDTQYF.

The chain carries TRBV5-1 and TRBJ1-2; D not resolved. This CDR3 comprises 13 residues. The ends were cut back, 5 bases at V and 7 bases at J, with 15 bases in the middle. CDR1 is SGHRS and CDR2 is YFSETQ in the germline V gene. The CDR3 protein is CASRPAFEGGYTF. CDR3 in DNA: TGCGCCAGCAGACCGGCCTTCGAGGGTGGCTACACCTTC.

The V gene is TRBV11-2, the J gene TRBJ2-7; 12 nucleotides match TRBD2. CDR3 length equals 15 residues. With V trimmed by 5 bases and J by 3 bases, 5 bases remained unmatched. Germline loops: CDR1 SGHAT, CDR2 FQNNGV. The CDR3 bases are TGTGCCAGCAGCCCTCAGACTAGCGGGAGCTACGAGCAGTACTTC. As protein: CASSPQTSGSYEQYF. Drawing the rest from reference TRBV11-2 and TRBJ2-7, the complete variable domain is EAGVAQSPRYKIIEKRQSVAFWCNPISGHATLYWYQQILGQGPKLLIQFQNNGVVDDSQLPKDRFSAERLKGVDSTLKIQPAKLEDSAVYLCASSPQTSGSYEQYFGPGTRLTVT.

This clone was seen a single time. The CDR3 nucleotides read TGTGCCAGCAGCTTAATAGCGGGGCCATCCGAGCAGTTCTTC. Its protein product is CASSLIAGPSEQFF. This rearrangement joins TRBV7-2 to TRBJ2-1, with 8 nucleotides matching TRBD2. The CDR3 has 14 amino acids. Germline CDR1 is SGHTA and CDR2 is FQGNSA. Trimming cost V 2 bases and J 10 bases; bases outside gene matches: 7.

The V gene is TRBV28, the J gene TRBJ1-1; D not certain. Germline CDR1 is MDHEN and CDR2 is SYDVKM. V was cut by 2 bases and J by 0 bases, with 4 bases left in between. CDR3 size: 13 residues. The CDR3 protein is CASSLPLNTEAFF. CDR3 bases: TGTGCCAGCAGTTTACCCTTGAACACTGAAGCTTTCTTT.

The gene calls are TRBV4-3 and TRBJ2-3; 9 nucleotides line up with TRBD2. Germline V lookup: CDR1 LGHNA, CDR2 YSLEER. Germline trimming cut 0 bases from V and 6 bases from J; bases unmatched to any gene: 7. CDR3 length: 16 amino acids. CDR3 coding DNA: TGCGCCAGCAGCCAAGATCTGGCGGGAGGGACCGATACGCAGTATTTT. Protein sequence: CASSQDLAGGTDTQYF.

Of note for this clone: At one end, the junction sequence differs from germline, possibly due to a read error. The rearrangement joins TRBV27 to TRBJ1-5; D is possibly TRBD1 (6 bases). The germline V gene encodes CDR1 MNHEY and CDR2 SMNVEV (reference sequence). This CDR3 has 14 residues. CDR3 nucleotide sequence: TGTGCCAGCAGTTTAGTGGCAGGGGCTCAGCCCCAGAATTTT. As protein: CASSLVAGAQPQNF.

This clone was recorded a few times. The rearrangement joins TRBV5-1 to TRBJ2-1; no clear D gene. Germline V gives CDR1 SGHRS, CDR2 YFSETQ. The CDR3 has 12 amino acids. V was cut by 0 bases and J by 5 bases, with 3 bases left in between. DNA of the CDR3: TGCGCCAGCAGCTTGGCCGACAATGAGCAGTTCTTC. Its translation: CASSLADNEQFF. The variable domain in full, completed from reference TRBV5-1 and TRBJ2-1, reads KAGVTQTPRYLIKTRGQQVTLSCSPISGHRSVSWYQQTPGQGLQFLFEYFSETQRNKGNFPGRFSGRQFSNSRSEMNVSTLELGDSALYLCASSLADNEQFFGPGTRLTVL.

V usage is TRBV7-8 and J usage is TRBJ1-5, with D tentatively TRBD1 (6 bases). The CDR3 runs 13 residues. Germline CDR1 SGHVS, CDR2 FQNEAQ. The V gene lost 1 base and the J gene lost 11 bases, with 12 bases spanning the gap. This CDR3 is CASSLEQGKAQHF. The CDR3 coding sequence is TGTGCCAGCAGCTTAGAACAGGGAAAGGCCCAGCATTTT.

CDR3 amino acids: CASTGLDTGELFF. The DNA for the CDR3 is TGTGCCAGCACCGGGTTGGACACCGGGGAGCTGTTTTTT. V and J are TRBV2 and TRBJ2-2; D remains ambiguous. The CDR3 loop spans 13 amino acids. V gave up 7 bases and J gave up 3 bases, with 9 bases separating them. CDR1 is SNHLY and CDR2 is FYNNEI in the germline V gene.

V gene TRBV25-1 combines with J gene TRBJ2-5, with TRBD2 matching 13 bases. Germline CDR1 and CDR2: MGHDK and SYGVNS. The CDR3 runs 18 residues. The V gene end was trimmed by 6 bases and the J gene end by 5 bases; junction bases not matched to a gene: 15. The CDR3 spells CASRGGLAGRELWETQYF. CDR3 nucleotides: TGTGCCAGCAGAGGGGGACTAGCGGGAAGAGAGTTGTGGGAGACCCAGTACTTC.

The genes are TRBV4-1 and TRBJ1-4; 8 positions agree with TRBD1. The CDR3 length is 16 residues. CDR1 is MGHRA, CDR2 YSYEKL, per germline. The ends lost 3 bases at V and 5 bases at J; junction bases unmatched: 8. The CDR3, as DNA: TGCGCCAGCAGCCAGACCTGGACAGGGTTAAATGAAAAACTGTTTTTT. The encoded protein is CASSQTWTGLNEKLFF.